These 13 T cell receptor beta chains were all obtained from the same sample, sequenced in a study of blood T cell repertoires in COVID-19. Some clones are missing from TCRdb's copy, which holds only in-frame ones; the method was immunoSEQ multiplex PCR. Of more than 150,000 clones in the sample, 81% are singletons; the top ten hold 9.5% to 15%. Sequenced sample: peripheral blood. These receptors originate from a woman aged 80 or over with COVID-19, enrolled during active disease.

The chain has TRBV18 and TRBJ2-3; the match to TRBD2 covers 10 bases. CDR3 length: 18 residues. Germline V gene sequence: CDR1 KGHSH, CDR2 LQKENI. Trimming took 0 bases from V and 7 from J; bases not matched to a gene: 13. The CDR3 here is CASSPPASPSGSINTQYF. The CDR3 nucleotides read TGTGCCAGCTCACCACCGGCCTCACCTAGCGGGAGTATTAATACGCAGTATTTT.

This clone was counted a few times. The DNA for the CDR3 is TGCGCCAGCAGCTTGGAGCGGGAGAAACGGGACGAGCAGTACTTC. Encoded protein: CASSLEREKRDEQYF. V and J are TRBV5-1 and TRBJ2-7, with 8 nucleotides matching TRBD2. From germline, CDR1 is SGHRS and CDR2 YFSETQ. The CDR3 loop spans 15 amino acids. V gave up 0 bases and J gave up 5 bases; unmatched junction bases: 7.

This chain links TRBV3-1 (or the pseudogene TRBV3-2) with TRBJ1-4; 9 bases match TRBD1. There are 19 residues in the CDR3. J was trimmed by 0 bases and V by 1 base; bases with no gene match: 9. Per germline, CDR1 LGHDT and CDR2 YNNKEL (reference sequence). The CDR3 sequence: CASSQVPDRGPATNEKLFF. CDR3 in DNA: TGTGCCAGCAGCCAAGTCCCGGACAGGGGTCCCGCAACTAATGAAAAACTGTTTTTT.

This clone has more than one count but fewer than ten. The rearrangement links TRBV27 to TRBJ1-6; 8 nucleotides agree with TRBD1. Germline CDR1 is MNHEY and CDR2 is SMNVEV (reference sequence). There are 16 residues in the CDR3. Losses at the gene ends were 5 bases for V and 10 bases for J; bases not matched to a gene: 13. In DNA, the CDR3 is TGTGCCAGCAGTCCTCGGACAGGGTCTTTTTTCTCACCCCTCCACTTT. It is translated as CASSPRTGSFFSPLHF.

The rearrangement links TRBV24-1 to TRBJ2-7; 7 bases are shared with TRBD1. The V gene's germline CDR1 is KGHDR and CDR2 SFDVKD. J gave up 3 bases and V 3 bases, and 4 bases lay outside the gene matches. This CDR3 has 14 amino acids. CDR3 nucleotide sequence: TGTGCCACCAGTGATCCCCGGACAGGCTACGAGCAGTACTTC. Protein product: CATSDPRTGYEQYF.

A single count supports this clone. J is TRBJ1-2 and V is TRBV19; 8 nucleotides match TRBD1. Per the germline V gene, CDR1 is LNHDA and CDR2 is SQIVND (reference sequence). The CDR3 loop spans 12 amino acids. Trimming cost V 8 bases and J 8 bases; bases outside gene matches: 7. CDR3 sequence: CASDGQGEGYTF. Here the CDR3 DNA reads TGTGCCAGTGACGGACAGGGAGAGGGCTACACCTTC.

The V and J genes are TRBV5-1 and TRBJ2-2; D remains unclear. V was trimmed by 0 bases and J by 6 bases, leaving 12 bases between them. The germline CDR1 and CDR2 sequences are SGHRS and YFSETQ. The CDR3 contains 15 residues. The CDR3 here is CASSLVGLVAGELFF. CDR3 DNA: TGCGCCAGCAGCTTGGTCGGCCTAGTGGCCGGGGAGCTGTTTTTT.

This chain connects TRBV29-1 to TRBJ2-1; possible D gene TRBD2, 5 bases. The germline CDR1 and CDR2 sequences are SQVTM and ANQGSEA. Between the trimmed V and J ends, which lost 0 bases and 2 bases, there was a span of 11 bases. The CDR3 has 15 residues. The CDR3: CSVEEGGAAYNEQFF. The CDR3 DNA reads TGCAGCGTTGAAGAGGGCGGAGCGGCCTACAATGAGCAGTTCTTC.

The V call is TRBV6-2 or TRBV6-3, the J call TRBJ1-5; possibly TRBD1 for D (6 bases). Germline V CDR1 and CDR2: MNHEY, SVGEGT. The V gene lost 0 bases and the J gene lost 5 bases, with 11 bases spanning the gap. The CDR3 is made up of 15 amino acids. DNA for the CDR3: TGTGCCAGCAGTTACTCAGGGGGAACTTATCAGCCCCAGCATTTT. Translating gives CASSYSGGTYQPQHF.

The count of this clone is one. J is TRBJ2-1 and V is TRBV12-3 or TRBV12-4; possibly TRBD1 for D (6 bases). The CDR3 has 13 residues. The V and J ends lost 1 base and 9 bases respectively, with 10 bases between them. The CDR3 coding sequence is TGTGCCAGCAGTTTAGGGGGGCACGGTGAGCAGTTCTTC. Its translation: CASSLGGHGEQFF.

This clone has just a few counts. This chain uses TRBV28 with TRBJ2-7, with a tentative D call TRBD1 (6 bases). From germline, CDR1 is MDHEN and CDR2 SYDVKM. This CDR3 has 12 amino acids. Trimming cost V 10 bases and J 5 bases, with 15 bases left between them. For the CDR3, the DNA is TGTGCCACTCAGGGGACAATCAACGAGCAGTACTTC. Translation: CATQGTINEQYF.

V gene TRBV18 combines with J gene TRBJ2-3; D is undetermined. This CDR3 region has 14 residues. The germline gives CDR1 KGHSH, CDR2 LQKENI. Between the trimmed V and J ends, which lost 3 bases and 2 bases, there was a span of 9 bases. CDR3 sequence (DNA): TGTGCCAGCTCACCTCTCCAGAACACAGATACGCAGTATTTT. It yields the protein CASSPLQNTDTQYF.

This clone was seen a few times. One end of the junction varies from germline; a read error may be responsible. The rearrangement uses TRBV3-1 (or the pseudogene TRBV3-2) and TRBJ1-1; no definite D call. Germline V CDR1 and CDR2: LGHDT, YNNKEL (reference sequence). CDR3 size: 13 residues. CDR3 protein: CASSQRENAEAFF. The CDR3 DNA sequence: TGTGCCAGCAGCCAAAGGGAGAACGCTGAAGCTTTCTTT.